The subject of this entry is one T cell receptor beta chain. The sample belongs to a study of blood T cell repertoires in COVID-19. Clones were sequenced by immunoSEQ multiplex PCR, and TCRdb holds only the in-frame ones, with some missing. Among roughly 190,000 clones listed, about 88% were seen once. What was sequenced was peripheral blood. This receptor was obtained from a woman older than 75 in a cohort sampled during active or convalescent COVID-19.

Here the CDR3 DNA reads TGTGCCAGCAGCTTGGGGGGCGGCGGAACTGAAGCTTTCTTT. Residues: CASSLGGGGTEAFF. The rearrangement uses TRBV5-6 and TRBJ1-1, with D possibly matching TRBD1 (5 bases). The V gene lost 0 bases and the J gene lost 5 bases, with 11 bases spanning the gap. The V gene's germline CDR1 is SGHDT and CDR2 YYEEEE. The length of the CDR3 is 14 residues.